This record covers a single TCR beta chain. 13 Jbeta primers and 60 Vbeta primers were used for the PCR. Method: immunoSEQ multiplex PCR; TCRdb's copy keeps in-frame clones and lacks some. Of more than 85,000 clones listed, approximately 63% are singletons. This sample stems from a study of cytomegalovirus exposure and HLA in healthy donors. The CDR3 covers 15 residues. In germline, CDR1 is SGHRS, CDR2 YFSETQ. Trimming took 8 bases from V and 3 from J; bases not matched to a gene: 9. This chain links TRBV5-1 with TRBJ1-1; 11 bases are a match to TRBD1. Sequenced material: PBMCs. The receptor's source is a woman aged 30 to 39 in good health and CMV-seronegative. This chain's CDR3 is CASTRTGGDHTEAFF. CDR3 sequence (DNA): TGCGCCAGTACTCGGACAGGGGGCGATCACACTGAAGCTTTCTTT. The variable domain in full, with the rest retrieved from reference TRBV5-1 and TRBJ1-1, is KAGVTQTPRYLIKTRGQQVTLSCSPISGHRSVSWYQQTPGQGLQFLFEYFSETQRNKGNFPGRFSGRQFSNSRSEMNVSTLELGDSALYLCASTRTGGDHTEAFFGQGTRLTVV.